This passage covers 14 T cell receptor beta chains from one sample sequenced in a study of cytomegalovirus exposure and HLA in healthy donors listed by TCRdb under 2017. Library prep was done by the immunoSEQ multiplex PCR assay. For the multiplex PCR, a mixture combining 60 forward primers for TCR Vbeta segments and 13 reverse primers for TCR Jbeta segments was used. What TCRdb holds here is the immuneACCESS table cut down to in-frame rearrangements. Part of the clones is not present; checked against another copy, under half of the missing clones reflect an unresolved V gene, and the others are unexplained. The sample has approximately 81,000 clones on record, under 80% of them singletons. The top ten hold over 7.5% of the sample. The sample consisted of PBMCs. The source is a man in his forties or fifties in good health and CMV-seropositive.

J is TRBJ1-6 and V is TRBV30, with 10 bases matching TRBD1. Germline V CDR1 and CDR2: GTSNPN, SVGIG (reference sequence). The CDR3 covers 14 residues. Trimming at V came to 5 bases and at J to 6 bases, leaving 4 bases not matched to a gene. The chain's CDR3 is CAWGQGGGNSPLHF. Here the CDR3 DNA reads TGTGCCTGGGGACAGGGGGGGGGTAATTCACCCCTCCACTTT.

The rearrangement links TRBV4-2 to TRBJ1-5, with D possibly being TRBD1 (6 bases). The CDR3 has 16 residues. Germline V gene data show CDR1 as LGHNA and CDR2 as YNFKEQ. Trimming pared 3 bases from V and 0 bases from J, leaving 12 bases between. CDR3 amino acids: CASSQFADSSNQPQHF. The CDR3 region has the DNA TGTGCCAGCAGCCAGTTCGCGGACAGTAGCAATCAGCCCCAGCATTTT.

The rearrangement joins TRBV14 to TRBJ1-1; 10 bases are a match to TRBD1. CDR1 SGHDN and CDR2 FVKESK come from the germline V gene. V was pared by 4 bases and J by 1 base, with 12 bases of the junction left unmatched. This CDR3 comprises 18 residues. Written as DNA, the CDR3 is TGTGCCAGCAGCCCTCTGGGGCGACAGGGGGCGCCGAACACTGAAGCTTTCTTT. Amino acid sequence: CASSPLGRQGAPNTEAFF.

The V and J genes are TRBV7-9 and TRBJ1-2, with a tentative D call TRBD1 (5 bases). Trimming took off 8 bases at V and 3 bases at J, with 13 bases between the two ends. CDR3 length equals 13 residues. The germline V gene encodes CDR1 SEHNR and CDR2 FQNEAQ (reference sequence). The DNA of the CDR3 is TGTGCCAGCCGTGGAGGGGATGACTATGGCTACACCTTC. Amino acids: CASRGGDDYGYTF.

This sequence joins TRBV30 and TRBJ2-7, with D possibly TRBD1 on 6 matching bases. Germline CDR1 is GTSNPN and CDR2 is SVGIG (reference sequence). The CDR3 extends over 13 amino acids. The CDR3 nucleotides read TGTGCTCAAACCTTAGGGGGTTTCGGCGAGCAGTACTTC. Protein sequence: CAQTLGGFGEQYF.

CDR3 loop: CASSQGTSGRPLGSSSYNEQFF. CDR3 sequence (DNA): TGTGCCAGCAGCCAAGGGACTAGCGGCCGTCCGCTGGGTAGTAGCTCCTACAATGAGCAGTTCTTC. The gene calls are TRBV7-6 and TRBJ2-1; 11 nucleotides line up with TRBD2. V was pared by 5 bases and J by 0 bases, with 21 bases of the junction left unmatched. Germline CDR1 reads SGHVS; CDR2 reads FNYEAQ. CDR3 size: 22 residues. The full variable domain, its missing parts supplied by reference TRBV7-6 and TRBJ2-1, is GAGVSQSPRYKVTKRGQDVALRCDPISGHVSLYWYRQALGQGPEFLTYFNYEAQQDKSGLPNDRFSAERPEGSISTLTIQRTEQRDSAMYRCASSQGTSGRPLGSSSYNEQFFGPGTRLTVL.

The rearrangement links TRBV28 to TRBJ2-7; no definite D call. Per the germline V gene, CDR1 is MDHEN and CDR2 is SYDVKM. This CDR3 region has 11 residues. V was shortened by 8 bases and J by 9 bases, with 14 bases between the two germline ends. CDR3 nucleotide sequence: TGTGCCAGCGCAATCCACTATCTGCAGTACTTC. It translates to CASAIHYLQYF.

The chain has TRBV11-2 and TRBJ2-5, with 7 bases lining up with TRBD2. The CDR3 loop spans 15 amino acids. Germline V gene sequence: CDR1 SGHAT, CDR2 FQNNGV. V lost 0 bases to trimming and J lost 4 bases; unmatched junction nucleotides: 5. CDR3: CASSLDQGRGETQYF. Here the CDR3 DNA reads TGTGCCAGCAGCTTAGATCAAGGGAGGGGAGAGACCCAGTACTTC. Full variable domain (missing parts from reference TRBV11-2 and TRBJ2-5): EAGVAQSPRYKIIEKRQSVAFWCNPISGHATLYWYQQILGQGPKLLIQFQNNGVVDDSQLPKDRFSAERLKGVDSTLKIQPAKLEDSAVYLCASSLDQGRGETQYFGPGTRLLVL.

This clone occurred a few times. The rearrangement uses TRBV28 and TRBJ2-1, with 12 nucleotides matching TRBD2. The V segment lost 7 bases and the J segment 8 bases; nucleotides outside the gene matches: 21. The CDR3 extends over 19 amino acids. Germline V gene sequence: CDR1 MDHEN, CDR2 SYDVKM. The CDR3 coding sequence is TGTGCCAGCACTCCTGGGGGACTAGCGGGTGGGGGAGGGGGCGATGAGCAGTTCTTC. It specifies CASTPGGLAGGGGGDEQFF. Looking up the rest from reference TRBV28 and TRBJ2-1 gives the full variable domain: DVKVTQSSRYLVKRTGEKVFLECVQDMDHENMFWYRQDPGLGLRLIYFSYDVKMKEKGDIPEGYSVSREKKERFSLILESASTNQTSMYLCASTPGGLAGGGGGDEQFFGPGTRLTVL.

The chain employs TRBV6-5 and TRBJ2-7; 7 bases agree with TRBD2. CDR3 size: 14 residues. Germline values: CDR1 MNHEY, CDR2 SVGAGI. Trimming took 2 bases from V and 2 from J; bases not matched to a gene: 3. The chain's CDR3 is CASSYGGVPYEQYF. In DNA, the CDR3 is TGTGCCAGCAGTTACGGGGGGGTACCCTACGAGCAGTACTTC.

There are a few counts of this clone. The CDR3 loop reads CASSLSSGQETQYF. CDR3 nucleotides: TGTGCCAGCAGCTTGTCTAGCGGACAAGAGACCCAGTACTTC. This sequence joins TRBV7-2 and TRBJ2-5; 7 bases are shared with TRBD2. Germline lookup yields CDR1 SGHTA and CDR2 FQGNSA. Trimming cost V 3 bases and J 2 bases; bases outside gene matches: 3. CDR3 size: 14 residues. Full variable domain (remainder filled in from reference TRBV7-2 and TRBJ2-5): GAGVSQSPSNKVTEKGKDVELRCDPISGHTALYWYRQSLGQGLEFLIYFQGNSAPDKSGLPSDRFSAERTGGSVSTLTIQRTQQEDSAVYLCASSLSSGQETQYFGPGTRLLVL.

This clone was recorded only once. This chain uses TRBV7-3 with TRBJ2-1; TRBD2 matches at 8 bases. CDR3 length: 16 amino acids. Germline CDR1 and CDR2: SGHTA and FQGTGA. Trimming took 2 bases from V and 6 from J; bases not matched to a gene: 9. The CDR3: CASSLFGAGVSNEQFF. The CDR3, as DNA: TGTGCCAGCAGCTTATTCGGAGCGGGAGTGAGCAATGAGCAGTTCTTC.

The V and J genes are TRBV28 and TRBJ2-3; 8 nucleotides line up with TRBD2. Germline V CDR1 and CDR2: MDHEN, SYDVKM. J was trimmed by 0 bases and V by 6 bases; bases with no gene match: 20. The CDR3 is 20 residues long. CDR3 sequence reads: CASSSSGIAGKIFSTDTQYF. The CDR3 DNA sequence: TGTGCCAGCAGCTCGTCCGGGATAGCGGGGAAAATATTTAGCACAGATACGCAGTATTTT.

The CDR3 DNA reads as TGTGCCAGCAGTGGACAGGGTCGCGAGCAGTACTTC. Translated: CASSGQGREQYF. V usage is TRBV2 and J usage is TRBJ2-5; 7 bases line up with TRBD1. The J call may be faulty, since TRBJ2-7 better matches the DNA end. Germline V gives CDR1 SNHLY, CDR2 FYNNEI. The CDR3 consists of 12 residues.